These 21 T cell receptor beta chains originate from one sample sequenced in a study of CD8+ T cells in alopecia areata. cDNA reverse transcribed from extracted RNA served as the sequencing template. This table comes from immunoSEQ multiplex PCR, and its TCRdb copy is limited to in-frame clones, with some not included. The sample comprises 180,000 or so clones, roughly 50% of which are singletons, and roughly 17% rests with the top ten. As to treatment: oral pan-JAK inhibitor, 5-10 mg twice daily. The sample consisted of CD4+ T cells sorted from blood, taken between weeks 55 and 65, from a patient treated with tofacitinib. These receptors originate from a human donor with alopecia areata.

J is TRBJ1-6 and V is TRBV30; D gene uncertain. CDR3 length: 13 residues. Between the trimmed V and J ends, which lost 4 bases and 7 bases, there was a span of 11 bases. Per germline, CDR1 GTSNPN and CDR2 SVGIG (reference sequence). CDR3 amino acids: CAWTMAPNSPLHF. The CDR3 bases are TGTGCCTGGACGATGGCGCCCAATTCACCCCTCCACTTT.

Remarks on this clone: Other nucleotide sequences in the sample specify the same CDR3. This chain joins TRBV29-1 and TRBJ1-1; TRBD1 agrees at 7 bases. J gave up 5 bases and V 6 bases, and 6 bases lay outside the gene matches. The germline gives CDR1 SQVTM, CDR2 ANQGSEA. The CDR3 has 12 amino acids. CDR3 sequence reads: CSVGPGGTEAFF. CDR3 nucleotides: TGCAGCGTGGGACCAGGGGGAACTGAAGCTTTCTTT.

V and J are TRBV7-9 and TRBJ2-5; D unresolved. The CDR3 is 16 amino acids. V lost 0 bases and J 0 bases, leaving 11 bases between the germline ends. Per germline, CDR1 SEHNR and CDR2 FQNEAQ (reference sequence). CDR3 bases: TGTGCCAGCAGCTTAGCGGCTAGACCTTACCAAGAGACCCAGTACTTC. It specifies CASSLAARPYQETQYF.

As regards this clone: This sequence may be a read error, since a much larger clone differs from it by one base. V gene TRBV7-8 combines with J gene TRBJ1-5, with TRBD1 as a possible D gene (5 bases). Germline V gives CDR1 SGHVS, CDR2 FQNEAQ. V lost 2 bases and J 2 bases, leaving 7 bases between the germline ends. The CDR3 spans 14 residues. The DNA for the CDR3 is TGTGCCAGCAGCTTAATAGGGGGCAATCAGCCCCAGCATTTT. Amino acids: CASSLIGGNQPQHF.

Here the CDR3 reads CSVVGQANLFGYTF. In nucleotides, the CDR3 is TGCAGCGTTGTGGGACAGGCCAACCTATTTGGCTACACCTTC. V is TRBV29-1 and J is TRBJ1-2; 8 bases match TRBD1. The V and J ends lost 4 bases and 7 bases, in that order; junction bases with no gene match: 11. Germline loops: CDR1 SQVTM, CDR2 ANQGSEA. The CDR3 has 14 amino acids.

The chain carries TRBV30 and TRBJ1-5; TRBD1 might be the D (5 bases). V was shortened by 2 bases and J by 6 bases, with 14 bases between the two germline ends. The length of the CDR3 is 14 residues. The germline V gene encodes CDR1 GTSNPN and CDR2 SVGIG (reference sequence). The DNA for the CDR3 is TGTGCCTGGAGTCTTGGCCAGGGTGGTCAGCCCCAGCATTTT. Translated: CAWSLGQGGQPQHF.

V usage is TRBV14 and J usage is TRBJ1-4, with D possibly matching TRBD1 (6 bases). The CDR3 has 14 residues. CDR1 and CDR2 (germline): SGHDN, FVKESK. Trimming removed 4 bases from V and 8 bases from J, with 14 bases in between. CDR3 bases: TGTGCCAGCAGCCCCACAGGGTTCGCCGAAAAACTGTTTTTT. Its translation: CASSPTGFAEKLFF.

CDR3 in amino acids: CASSVRDSNTGELFF. DNA of the CDR3: TGCGCCAGCAGCGTCCGGGACAGTAACACCGGGGAGCTGTTTTTT. The chain employs TRBV5-1 and TRBJ2-2, with TRBD1 identical over 7 bases. The length of the CDR3 is 15 residues. Germline lookup yields CDR1 SGHRS and CDR2 YFSETQ. The junction had 5 bases not matched to a gene; V was cut back by 4 bases and J by 2 bases.

This clone was seen just once. The chain uses TRBV5-1 and TRBJ1-2; a possible D gene is TRBD1 (5 bases). V shed 10 bases and J shed 4 bases, with 17 bases lying between them. CDR1 is SGHRS, CDR2 YFSETQ, per germline. The CDR3 runs to 13 residues. CDR3 region: CAPPPGDLYGYTF. The CDR3 DNA reads TGCGCCCCACCCCCGGGGGACCTCTATGGCTACACCTTC.

The chain combines TRBV6-1 with TRBJ2-1, with 9 bases identical to TRBD2. The CDR3 totals 15 residues. The V and J ends lost 7 bases and 6 bases, in that order; junction bases with no gene match: 10. Germline CDR1 is MNHNS and CDR2 is SASEGT. As DNA, the CDR3 is TGTGCCAGCACCCGCGGGGGGGCCCTGACCAATGAGCAGTTCTTC. It specifies CASTRGGALTNEQFF.

This chain links TRBV18 with TRBJ2-3; TRBD2 aligns across 10 bases. Germline V gives CDR1 KGHSH, CDR2 LQKENI. CDR3 length equals 16 residues. V shed 2 bases and J 5 bases; nucleotides not matched to a gene: 7. The CDR3 DNA sequence: TGTGCCAGCTCACCAACTAGCGGGGTTCTCGGAGATACGCAGTATTTT. The encoded protein is CASSPTSGVLGDTQYF.

This rearrangement joins TRBV4-1 to TRBJ2-3; D gene uncertain. Germline CDR1 reads MGHRA; CDR2 reads YSYEKL. The CDR3 contains 14 residues. V shed 1 base and J shed 2 bases, with 7 bases lying between them. This chain's CDR3 is CASSQVPITDTQYF. The DNA for the CDR3 is TGCGCCAGCAGCCAAGTCCCCATCACAGATACGCAGTATTTT.

This clone occurred once. The chain links TRBV4-1 to TRBJ1-2, with D possibly being TRBD1 (6 bases). Trimming removed 0 bases from V and 0 bases from J, with 14 bases in between. Germline lookup yields CDR1 MGHRA and CDR2 YSYEKL. The CDR3 runs 17 residues. CDR3 sequence (DNA): TGCGCCAGCAGCCAAGAACAGGGATTGGGTACTAACTATGGCTACACCTTC. It is translated as CASSQEQGLGTNYGYTF.

The chain employs TRBV11-3 and TRBJ1-6; D gene unclear. Between the trimmed V and J ends, which lost 5 bases and 13 bases, there was a span of 15 bases. CDR1 is SGHNT and CDR2 is YENEEA in the germline V gene. The CDR3 has 13 residues. Written as DNA, the CDR3 is TGTGCCAGCAGCACCCCGGGGAGGCGGCCCCTCCACTTT. It specifies CASSTPGRRPLHF.

The V and J genes are TRBV25-1 and TRBJ2-2; D not certain. Germline V gene data show CDR1 as MGHDK and CDR2 as SYGVNS. The CDR3 contains 14 residues. Trimming took 2 bases from V and 7 from J, leaving 11 bases between them. This chain's CDR3 is CASSESQFGGELFF. CDR3 nucleotides: TGTGCCAGCAGTGAAAGTCAGTTCGGCGGGGAGCTGTTTTTT.

This clone was observed a handful of times. The chain combines TRBV4-2 with TRBJ2-7, with a tentative D call TRBD1 (5 bases). Germline lookup yields CDR1 LGHNA and CDR2 YNFKEQ. The CDR3 extends over 15 amino acids. The V gene lost 4 bases and the J gene lost 0 bases, with 13 bases spanning the gap. For the CDR3, the DNA is TGTGCCAGCAGCCCAGCAGGGCTGGGCTCCTACGAGCAGTACTTC. Translating it yields CASSPAGLGSYEQYF.

Only a few counts were recorded for this clone. The chain uses TRBV29-1 and TRBJ1-1; TRBD1 is a possible D gene (6 bases). Germline CDR1 is SQVTM and CDR2 is ANQGSEA. The length of the CDR3 is 15 residues. V was clipped by 5 bases and J by 1 base, with 17 bases between them. CDR3 bases: TGCAGCGTTCTGGGGGCGTCTTATACGAACACTGAAGCTTTCTTT. Encoded protein: CSVLGASYTNTEAFF. The variable domain in full, with the rest retrieved from reference TRBV29-1 and TRBJ1-1, is SAVISQKPSRDICQRGTSLTIQCQVDSQVTMMFWYRQQPGQSLTLIATANQGSEATYESGFVIDKFPISRPNLTFSTLTVSNMSPEDSSIYLCSVLGASYTNTEAFFGQGTRLTVV.

By its share, this clone is medium-sized. This chain connects TRBV7-9 to TRBJ2-3; a possible D gene is TRBD2 (5 bases). The CDR3 is made up of 12 amino acids. The germline CDR1 and CDR2 sequences are SEHNR and FQNEAQ (reference sequence). Trimming stripped 7 bases from V and 4 bases from J, with 9 bases between. CDR3 sequence reads: CASTSISDTQYF. In nucleotides, the CDR3 is TGTGCCAGCACTAGCATTTCAGATACGCAGTATTTT.

There are a few counts of this clone. The gene calls are TRBV29-1 and TRBJ2-5, with 8 positions matching TRBD2. V lost 4 bases and J lost 5; bases outside the gene matches: 6. Germline V gives CDR1 SQVTM, CDR2 ANQGSEA. The CDR3 loop spans 13 amino acids. DNA of the CDR3: TGCAGCGTTGGGGGTAGCGGGGTGGAGACCCAGTACTTC. It is translated as CSVGGSGVETQYF. The full variable domain, in which reference TRBV29-1 and TRBJ2-5 provide the parts outside the CDR3, is SAVISQKPSRDICQRGTSLTIQCQVDSQVTMMFWYRQQPGQSLTLIATANQGSEATYESGFVIDKFPISRPNLTFSTLTVSNMSPEDSSIYLCSVGGSGVETQYFGPGTRLLVL.

This clone has just a few counts. The rearrangement uses TRBV9 and TRBJ2-5, with D hard to call. V was shortened by 0 bases and J by 1 base, with 13 bases between the two germline ends. The CDR3 has 16 residues. CDR1 is SGDLS, CDR2 YYNGEE, per germline. The CDR3 sequence: CASSVGPNKPQETQYF. Written as DNA, the CDR3 is TGTGCCAGCAGCGTAGGGCCCAATAAACCCCAAGAGACCCAGTACTTC.

A few counts support this clone. The V call is TRBV28, the J call TRBJ1-1; tentative D call: TRBD1 (5 bases). The V end lost 5 bases, the J end lost 4 bases, and 14 bases lay between the germline ends. The CDR3 is 14 amino acids. The germline CDR1 and CDR2 sequences are MDHEN and SYDVKM. The CDR3 DNA is TGTGCCAGCAGTCCCCCGGCGGGGGGCACTGAAGCTTTCTTT. As protein: CASSPPAGGTEAFF. Looking up the rest from reference TRBV28 and TRBJ1-1 gives the full variable domain: DVKVTQSSRYLVKRTGEKVFLECVQDMDHENMFWYRQDPGLGLRLIYFSYDVKMKEKGDIPEGYSVSREKKERFSLILESASTNQTSMYLCASSPPAGGTEAFFGQGTRLTVV.